This is a list of T cell receptor beta chains from one sample in a study of CD8 T cells in ankylosing spondylitis. MiXCR, run by TCRdb on the 5' RACE reads, gives a single entry per CDR3 protein. The sample lists roughly 150,000 distinct CDR3 sequences; approximately 9.9% were seen once. The sequencing input was blood, either unsorted or a sorted T cell fraction (not recorded which). All receptors derive from a female donor with ankylosing spondylitis or in good health (not recorded which). Each CDR3 is given with its conserved first and last residue. A D gene is named only where the DNA matches it firmly. A row's size may be missing; if present it is once, few, many or a size class.

clone_size d_call j_call v_call cdr3_length cdr3_nt cdr3_aa
NA NA TRBJ2-3 TRBV18 14 TGTGCCAGCACGACGCGGGGCGGCACAGATACGCAGTATTTT CASTTRGGTDTQYF
many TRBD1 TRBJ2-5 TRBV7-2 15 TGTGCCAGTCGGCGGGTCTGGGACAGGCAAGAGACCCAGTACTTC CASRRVWDRQETQYF
few NA TRBJ2-2 TRBV11-2 13 TGTGCCAATACGTTTAGGGAAACCGGGGAGCTGTTTTTT CANTFRETGELFF
many NA TRBJ1-5 TRBV4-3 15 TGCGCCAGCAGCCAAGGGCGGACATCGAATCAGCCCCAGCATTTT CASSQGRTSNQPQHF
NA NA TRBJ1-5 TRBV5-6 15 TGTGCCAGCAGCGCCGGACAGAATAGCAATCAGCCCCAGCATTTT CASSAGQNSNQPQHF
NA NA TRBJ2-1 TRBV28 14 TGTGCCACCCAAATAGCGGATCGTTACAATGAGCAGTTCTTC CATQIADRYNEQFF
NA NA TRBJ2-5 TRBV18 11 TGTGCCAGCTCACCGGCGGGGACCCAGTACTTC CASSPAGTQYF
NA TRBD2 TRBJ2-5 TRBV6-5 14 TGTGCCAGCAGTTACGGGGGGGAGGGTCAGACCCAGTACTTC CASSYGGEGQTQYF
few TRBD2 TRBJ2-1 TRBV7-9 13 TGTGCCAGCAGCCCCCCGGGGAGGGATGAGCAGTTCTTC CASSPPGRDEQFF
many TRBD1 TRBJ2-7 TRBV5-1 14 TGCGCCAGCAGCTTCGGACAGGTCTCCTACGAGCAGTACTTC CASSFGQVSYEQYF
NA NA TRBJ2-1 TRBV12-1 14 TGTGCCAGCAGCTTTGGGCGGACCTACAATGAGCAGTTCTTC CASSFGRTYNEQFF
NA NA TRBJ2-7 TRBV11-2 15 TGTGCCAGCAGCTTAGTTTTGGACATACCTTACGAGCAGTACTTC CASSLVLDIPYEQYF
few NA TRBJ2-4 TRBV29-1 12 TGCAGCGTTATTTGGCTCGGAAACATTCAGTACTTC CSVIWLGNIQYF
NA NA TRBJ1-6 TRBV5-6 12 TGTGCCAGCAGCTTTGGAAGTTCACCCCTCCACTTT CASSFGSSPLHF
many NA TRBJ2-7 TRBV9 15 TGTGCCAGCAGCGTTTTTGGTGAGGGCCCCTACGAGCAGTACTTC CASSVFGEGPYEQYF
few TRBD2 TRBJ2-2 TRBV5-1 15 TGCGCCAGCAGCTTGCGGGAGGTGAACACCGGGGAGCTGTTTTTT CASSLREVNTGELFF
NA TRBD1 TRBJ1-2 TRBV20-1 15 TGCAGTGCTAGAGGGGGACAGGGTATTAACTATGGCTACACCTTC CSARGGQGINYGYTF
few NA TRBJ2-5 TRBV5-6 15 TGTGCCAGCCGAGCTTCGGCGGCAGAACAAGAGACCCAGTACTTC CASRASAAEQETQYF
many NA TRBJ2-1 TRBV7-9 13 TGTGCCAGCAGCTTAGAACAGGGCAATGAGCAGTTCTTC CASSLEQGNEQFF
NA NA TRBJ1-1 TRBV6-8 17 TGTGCCAGCAGACTATTCAAGCGAGGGACGGACAACACTGAAGCTTTCTTT CASRLFKRGTDNTEAFF
few TRBD1 TRBJ2-7 TRBV7-6 14 TGTGCCAGCAGCCCCGGGACAGGTCCCTACGAGCAGTACTTC CASSPGTGPYEQYF
NA NA TRBJ2-2 TRBV12-3/TRBV12-4 16 TGTGCCAGCAGTTTGCTGCGGACAGCGAACACCGGGGAGCTGTTTTTT CASSLLRTANTGELFF
many NA TRBJ2-7 TRBV2 15 TGTGCCAGCCAATCCCGGGAATCGAGCTCCTACGAGCAGTACTTC CASQSRESSSYEQYF
many NA TRBJ2-2 TRBV29-1 12 TGCAGCGTACTCTCGCTTTCGTGGGAGCTGTTTTTT CSVLSLSWELFF
many NA TRBJ1-5 TRBV29-1 15 TGCAGCGTTATACCCGCGGGACACGGAAATCAGCCCCAGCATTTT CSVIPAGHGNQPQHF
NA TRBD2 TRBJ2-1 TRBV28 15 TGTGCCAGCAGTGCGACTAGCTTCAGGTACAATGAGCAGTTCTTC CASSATSFRYNEQFF
many NA TRBJ2-3 TRBV4-3 15 TGCGCCAGCAGCCAAGACCCAGGACCCACAGATACGCAGTATTTT CASSQDPGPTDTQYF
few TRBD2 TRBJ2-1 TRBV7-8 16 TGTGCCAGCAGCTTAGCGGGACTAGCGGGGGACAATGAGCAGTTCTTC CASSLAGLAGDNEQFF
many NA TRBJ2-3 TRBV7-2 14 TGTGCCAGCAGCTCTTTGGAGGAGGCAGATACGCAGTATTTT CASSSLEEADTQYF
many NA TRBJ1-3 TRBV7-9 14 TGTGCCAGCAGCCCAAAGTTCTCTGGAAACACCATATATTTT CASSPKFSGNTIYF
few TRBD2 TRBJ2-1 TRBV6-1 16 TGTGCCAGCAGACCCCTCCTAGCGGGAGCGGGGAATGAGCAGTTCTTC CASRPLLAGAGNEQFF
many TRBD1 TRBJ1-1 TRBV5-5 16 TGTGCCAGCAGCTTGGAAGTGGGACAGACGAGCACTGAAGCTTTCTTT CASSLEVGQTSTEAFF
NA TRBD1 TRBJ2-4 TRBV7-2 15 TGTGCCAGCAGCCCTACGGACAGGCTACTAAACAGTCAGTACTTC CASSPTDRLLNSQYF
few NA TRBJ1-2 TRBV5-5 15 TGTGCCAGCAGCTCCCCGGGCGAGAGCATTTATGGCTACACCTTC CASSSPGESIYGYTF
few TRBD2 TRBJ2-7 TRBV5-1 14 TGCGCCAGCAGCTTGACTAGCGGGGACTACGAGCAGTACTTC CASSLTSGDYEQYF
many NA TRBJ1-1 TRBV4-3 14 TGCGCCAGCAGCCAAGCCGCGGGAGGGGGGCAGGCTTTCTTT CASSQAAGGGQAFF
few NA TRBJ2-7 TRBV30 14 TGTGCCTGGAGTGCGGACAGTGGGGTCTACGAGCAGTACTTC CAWSADSGVYEQYF
NA TRBD1 TRBJ2-1 TRBV20-1 15 TGCAGTGCCTCCGCCGGACAGGCTTCCTACAATGAGCAGTTCTTC CSASAGQASYNEQFF
few NA TRBJ2-7 TRBV19 13 TGTGCCAGTGCCCGGGACTCGAACTACGAGCAGTACTTC CASARDSNYEQYF
NA NA TRBJ1-1 TRBV28 13 TGTGCCAGCAGTCTATCTTCGGACACTGAAGCTTTCTTT CASSLSSDTEAFF
few NA TRBJ2-3 TRBV4-3 14 TGCGCCAGCAGGAGGAACAGGGGCACAGATACGCAGTATTTT CASRRNRGTDTQYF
NA TRBD2 TRBJ2-1 TRBV7-6 16 TGTGCCAGCAGCTTAACTAGCGGAGACTCCTACAATGAGCAGTTCTTC CASSLTSGDSYNEQFF
NA TRBD1 TRBJ2-2 TRBV12-3/TRBV12-4 16 TGTGCCAGCAGTCCAACAGGGGGCACGGGCACCGGGGAGCTGTTTTTT CASSPTGGTGTGELFF
many NA TRBJ2-7 TRBV10-3 9 TGTGCCATCCGCCCCGAGCAGTACTTC CAIRPEQYF
many NA TRBJ1-5 TRBV12-3/TRBV12-4 15 TGTGCCAGCAGTGCGCAGGTTTTGGGCAATCAGCCCCAGCATTTT CASSAQVLGNQPQHF
NA NA TRBJ1-2 TRBV7-9 11 TGTGCCAGCAGCTTAGGACAGGTTTTCACCTTC CASSLGQVFTF
NA NA TRBJ1-1 TRBV6-1 13 TGTGCCAGCAGTGAATTGGTGAACACTGAAGCTTTCTTT CASSELVNTEAFF
many NA TRBJ1-5 TRBV12-3/TRBV12-4 16 TGTGCCAGCAGTTTAATGGGAGGGTTTAGCAATCAGCCCCAGCATTTT CASSLMGGFSNQPQHF
NA TRBD2 TRBJ2-1 TRBV4-3 16 TGCGCCAGCAGCCAGGGTAGCGGGAGGGCTAACAATGAGCAGTTCTTC CASSQGSGRANNEQFF
few NA TRBJ1-2 TRBV4-1 15 TGCGCCAGCAGCCCTTTTGGGGCGGGAGATTATGGCTACACCTTC CASSPFGAGDYGYTF
few NA TRBJ2-1 TRBV5-6 15 TGTGCCAGCAGAAAGGCCCCGGTCGGGTACAATGAGCAGTTCTTC CASRKAPVGYNEQFF
NA NA TRBJ1-5 TRBV19 13 TGTGCCAGTAATATAGAGAGGGATTCAGCCCAGCATTTT CASNIERDSAQHF
few TRBD2 TRBJ2-1 TRBV9 15 TGTGCCAGCAGCCAAGGGGGACTAGCGGAAAATGAGCAGTTCTTC CASSQGGLAENEQFF
many TRBD1 TRBJ2-1 TRBV12-3/TRBV12-4 13 TGTGCCAGCAGGACCGACAGGGCCAATGAGCAGTTCTTC CASRTDRANEQFF
few NA TRBJ2-7 TRBV12-3/TRBV12-4 12 TGTGCCAGCACTGGCAACTCCTACGAGCAGTACTTC CASTGNSYEQYF
few TRBD1 TRBJ2-1 TRBV27 15 TGTGCCAGCAGTTTGACAGGGAAGTCCTACAATGAGCAGTTCTTC CASSLTGKSYNEQFF
few NA TRBJ2-1 TRBV4-2 14 TGTGCCAGCAGCCAAGCACAGGGTTACAATGAGCAGTTCTTC CASSQAQGYNEQFF
NA NA TRBJ2-7 TRBV10-1 14 TGCGCCAGTTCAGAAGGCCAGGGCCCCTACGAGCAGTACTTC CASSEGQGPYEQYF